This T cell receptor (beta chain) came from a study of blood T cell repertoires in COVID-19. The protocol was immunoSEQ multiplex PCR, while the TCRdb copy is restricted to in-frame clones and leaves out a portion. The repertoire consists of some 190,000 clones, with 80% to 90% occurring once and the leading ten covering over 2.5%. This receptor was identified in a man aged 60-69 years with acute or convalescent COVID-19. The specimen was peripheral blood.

In DNA form, the CDR3 reads TGTGCCAGCAGCTTAGGGGGAGGGCGGCAGGGTCACAATGAGCAGTTCTTC. Its translation: CASSLGGGRQGHNEQFF. The chain joins TRBV11-2 to TRBJ2-1; 7 bases match TRBD2. V was clipped by 1 base and J by 5 bases; unmatched bases: 11. Germline V gene sequence: CDR1 SGHAT, CDR2 FQNNGV. The CDR3 is 17 amino acids.